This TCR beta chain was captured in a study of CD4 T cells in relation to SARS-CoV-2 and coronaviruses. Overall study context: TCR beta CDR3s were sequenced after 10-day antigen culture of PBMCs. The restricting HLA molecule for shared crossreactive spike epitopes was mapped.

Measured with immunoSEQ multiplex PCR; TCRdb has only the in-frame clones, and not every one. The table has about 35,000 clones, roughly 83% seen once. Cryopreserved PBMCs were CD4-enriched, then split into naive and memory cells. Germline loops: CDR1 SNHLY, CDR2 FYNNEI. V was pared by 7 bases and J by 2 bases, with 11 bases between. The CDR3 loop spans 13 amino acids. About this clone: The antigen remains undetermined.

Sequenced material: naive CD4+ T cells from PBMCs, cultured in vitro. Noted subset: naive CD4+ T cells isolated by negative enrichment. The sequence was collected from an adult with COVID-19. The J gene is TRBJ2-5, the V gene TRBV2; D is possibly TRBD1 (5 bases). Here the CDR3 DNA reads TGTGCCAGCAAGACAGCGCCTCAAGAGACCCAGTACTTC. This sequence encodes CASKTAPQETQYF.